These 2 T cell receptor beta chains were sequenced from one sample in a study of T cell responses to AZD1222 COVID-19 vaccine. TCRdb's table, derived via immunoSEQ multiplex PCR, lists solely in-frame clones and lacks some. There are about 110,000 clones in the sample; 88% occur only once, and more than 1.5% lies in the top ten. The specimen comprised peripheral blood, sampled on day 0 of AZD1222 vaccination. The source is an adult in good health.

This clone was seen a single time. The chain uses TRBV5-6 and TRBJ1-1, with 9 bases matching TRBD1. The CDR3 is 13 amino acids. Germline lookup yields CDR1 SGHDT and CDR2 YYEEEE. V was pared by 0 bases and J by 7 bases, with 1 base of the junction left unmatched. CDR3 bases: TGTGCCAGCAGCTTGGGACAGGGGGTTGAAGCTTTCTTT. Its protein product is CASSLGQGVEAFF.

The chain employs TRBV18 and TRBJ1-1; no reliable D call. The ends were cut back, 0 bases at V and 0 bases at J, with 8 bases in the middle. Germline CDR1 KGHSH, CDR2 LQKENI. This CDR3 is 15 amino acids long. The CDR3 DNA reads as TGTGCCAGCTCACCACCGCACGGCCTGAACACTGAAGCTTTCTTT. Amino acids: CASSPPHGLNTEAFF.